What follows is one TCR beta chain and its context. Germline CDR1 is MNHEY and CDR2 is SMNVEV (reference sequence). Trimming shortened V by 4 bases and J by 7 bases, and 18 bases separated the two germline ends. CDR3 length: 15 residues. The data were produced by immunoSEQ multiplex PCR, yet TCRdb's version contains in-frame clones alone and is incomplete. This sample has roughly 200,000 clones, with around 78% found just once. The sample originates from a study of blood T cell repertoires in COVID-19. This chain connects TRBV27 to TRBJ2-3; maybe TRBD1 (5 bases). Sequencing used peripheral blood. The sequence came from an elderly woman with active or convalescent COVID-19. The CDR3 is CASSSRTTIRNTQYF. The CDR3 bases are TGTGCCAGCAGTTCACGGACAACGATTCGAAATACGCAGTATTTT.